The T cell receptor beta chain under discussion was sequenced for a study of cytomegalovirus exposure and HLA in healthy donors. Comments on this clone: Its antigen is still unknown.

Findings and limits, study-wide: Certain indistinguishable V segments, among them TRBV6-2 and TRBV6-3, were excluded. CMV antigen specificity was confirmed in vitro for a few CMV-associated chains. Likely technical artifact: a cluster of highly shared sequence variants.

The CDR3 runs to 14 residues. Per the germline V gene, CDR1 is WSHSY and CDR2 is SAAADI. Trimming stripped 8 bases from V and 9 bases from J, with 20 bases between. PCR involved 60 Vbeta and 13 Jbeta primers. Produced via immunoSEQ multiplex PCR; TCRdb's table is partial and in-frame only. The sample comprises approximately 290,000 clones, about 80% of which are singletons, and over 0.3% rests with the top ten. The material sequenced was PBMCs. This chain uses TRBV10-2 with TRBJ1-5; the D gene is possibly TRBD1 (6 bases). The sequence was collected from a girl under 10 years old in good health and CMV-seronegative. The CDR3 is CASPTGGGVRPQHF. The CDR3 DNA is TGCGCCAGCCCCACGGGGGGGGGCGTGAGGCCCCAGCATTTT.